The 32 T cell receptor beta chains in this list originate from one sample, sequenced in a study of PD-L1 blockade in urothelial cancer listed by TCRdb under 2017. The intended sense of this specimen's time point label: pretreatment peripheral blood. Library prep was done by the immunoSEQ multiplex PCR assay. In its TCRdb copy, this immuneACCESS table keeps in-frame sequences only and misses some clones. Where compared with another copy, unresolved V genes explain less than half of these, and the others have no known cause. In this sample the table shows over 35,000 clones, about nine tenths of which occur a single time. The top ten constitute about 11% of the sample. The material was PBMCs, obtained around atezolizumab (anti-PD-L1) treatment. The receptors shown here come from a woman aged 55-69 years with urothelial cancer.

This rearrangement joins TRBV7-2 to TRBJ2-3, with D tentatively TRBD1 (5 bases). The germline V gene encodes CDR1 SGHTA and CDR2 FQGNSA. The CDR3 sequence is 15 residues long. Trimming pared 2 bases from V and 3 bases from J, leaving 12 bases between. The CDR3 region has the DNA TGTGCCAGCAGCTTAAATCAGGGAAGGACAGATACGCAGTATTTT. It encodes CASSLNQGRTDTQYF.

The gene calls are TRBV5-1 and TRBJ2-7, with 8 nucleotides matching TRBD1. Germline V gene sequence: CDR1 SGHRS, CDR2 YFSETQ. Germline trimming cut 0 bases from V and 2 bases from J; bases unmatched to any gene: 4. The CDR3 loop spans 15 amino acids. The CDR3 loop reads CASSLAPDRAYEQYF. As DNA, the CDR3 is TGCGCCAGCAGCTTGGCCCCGGACAGGGCCTACGAGCAGTACTTC.

This CDR3 is CASSGEVPPGETQYF. The CDR3 DNA reads as TGTGCCAGCAGTGGAGAAGTTCCCCCGGGAGAGACCCAGTACTTC. This chain links TRBV2 with TRBJ2-5; D not certain. The CDR3 loop spans 15 amino acids. The germline gives CDR1 SNHLY, CDR2 FYNNEI. The germline V and J ends were trimmed by 4 bases and 4 bases, with 16 bases remaining between them.

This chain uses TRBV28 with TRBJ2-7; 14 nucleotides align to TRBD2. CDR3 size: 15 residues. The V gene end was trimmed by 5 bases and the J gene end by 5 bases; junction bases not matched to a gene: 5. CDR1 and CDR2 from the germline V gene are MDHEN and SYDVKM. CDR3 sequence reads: CASSPGLAGANEQYF. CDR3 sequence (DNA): TGTGCCAGCAGTCCGGGACTAGCGGGAGCCAACGAGCAGTACTTC. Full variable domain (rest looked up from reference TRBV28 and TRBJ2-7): DVKVTQSSRYLVKRTGEKVFLECVQDMDHENMFWYRQDPGLGLRLIYFSYDVKMKEKGDIPEGYSVSREKKERFSLILESASTNQTSMYLCASSPGLAGANEQYFGPGTRLTVT.

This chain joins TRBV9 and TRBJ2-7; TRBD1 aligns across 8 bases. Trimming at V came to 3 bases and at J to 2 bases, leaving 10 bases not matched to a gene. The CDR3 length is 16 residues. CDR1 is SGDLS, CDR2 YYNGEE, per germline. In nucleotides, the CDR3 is TGTGCCAGCAGCGAGTTTGGGACAGGCCCTACCTACGAGCAGTACTTC. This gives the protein CASSEFGTGPTYEQYF. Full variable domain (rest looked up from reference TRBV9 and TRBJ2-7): DSGVTQTPKHLITATGQRVTLRCSPRSGDLSVYWYQQSLDQGLQFLIQYYNGEERAKGNILERFSAQQFPDLHSELNLSSLELGDSALYFCASSEFGTGPTYEQYFGPGTRLTVT.

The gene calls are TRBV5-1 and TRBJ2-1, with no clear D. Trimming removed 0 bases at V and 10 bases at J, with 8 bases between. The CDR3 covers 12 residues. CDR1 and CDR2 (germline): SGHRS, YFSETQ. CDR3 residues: CASSLAGLEQFF. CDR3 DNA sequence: TGCGCCAGCAGCTTGGCCGGTCTCGAGCAGTTCTTC.

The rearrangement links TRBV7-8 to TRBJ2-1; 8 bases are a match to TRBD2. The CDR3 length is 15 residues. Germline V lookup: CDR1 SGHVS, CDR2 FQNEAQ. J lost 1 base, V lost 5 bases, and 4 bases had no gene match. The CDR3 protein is CASSQLAESYNEQFF. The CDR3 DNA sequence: TGTGCCAGCAGCCAACTAGCGGAGTCCTACAATGAGCAGTTCTTC. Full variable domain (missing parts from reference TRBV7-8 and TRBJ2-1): GAGVSQSPRYKVAKRGQDVALRCDPISGHVSLFWYQQALGQGPEFLTYFQNEAQLDKSGLPSDRFFAERPEGSVSTLKIQRTQQEDSAVYLCASSQLAESYNEQFFGPGTRLTVL.

CDR3 DNA sequence: TGTGCCAGCAGCTTAGCGCAGCCGGCTAGCGGGGACAATGAGCAGTTCTTC. Encoded protein: CASSLAQPASGDNEQFF. The rearrangement joins TRBV7-2 to TRBJ2-1, with 9 bases matching TRBD2. Germline V gene data show CDR1 as SGHTA and CDR2 as FQGNSA. This CDR3 is 17 amino acids long. Trimming at V came to 0 bases and at J to 5 bases, leaving 8 bases not matched to a gene.

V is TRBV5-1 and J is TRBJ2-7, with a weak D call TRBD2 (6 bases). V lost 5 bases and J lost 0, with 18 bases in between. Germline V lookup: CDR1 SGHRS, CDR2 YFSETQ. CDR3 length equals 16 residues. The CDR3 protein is CASRPAWGGTSYEQYF. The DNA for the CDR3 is TGCGCCAGCAGACCCGCGTGGGGCGGGACCTCCTACGAGCAGTACTTC.

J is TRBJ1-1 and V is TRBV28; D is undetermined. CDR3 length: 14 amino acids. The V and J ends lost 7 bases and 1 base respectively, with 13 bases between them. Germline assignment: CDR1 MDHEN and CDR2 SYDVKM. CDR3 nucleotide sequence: TGTGCCAGCACCACTCTTCCGCGGAACACTGAAGCTTTCTTT. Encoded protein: CASTTLPRNTEAFF. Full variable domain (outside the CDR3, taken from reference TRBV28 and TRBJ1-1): DVKVTQSSRYLVKRTGEKVFLECVQDMDHENMFWYRQDPGLGLRLIYFSYDVKMKEKGDIPEGYSVSREKKERFSLILESASTNQTSMYLCASTTLPRNTEAFFGQGTRLTVV.

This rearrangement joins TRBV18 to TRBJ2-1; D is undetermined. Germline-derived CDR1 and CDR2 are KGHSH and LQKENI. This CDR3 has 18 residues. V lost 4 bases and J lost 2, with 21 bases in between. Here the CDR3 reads CASSRYAEALLAYNEQFF. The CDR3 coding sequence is TGTGCCAGCTCACGTTACGCGGAAGCCTTGTTGGCCTACAATGAGCAGTTCTTC.

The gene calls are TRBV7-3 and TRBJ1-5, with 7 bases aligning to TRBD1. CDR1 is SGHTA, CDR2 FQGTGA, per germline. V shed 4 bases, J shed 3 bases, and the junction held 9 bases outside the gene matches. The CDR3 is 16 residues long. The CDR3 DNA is TGTGCCAGCAGCTCCCGAAAGGGACAGAACAATCAGCCCCAGCATTTT. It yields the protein CASSSRKGQNNQPQHF.

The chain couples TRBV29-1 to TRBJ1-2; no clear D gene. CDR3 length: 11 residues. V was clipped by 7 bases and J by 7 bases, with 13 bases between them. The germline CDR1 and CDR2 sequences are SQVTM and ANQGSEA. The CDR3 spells CSAQTFPGYTF. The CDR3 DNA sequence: TGCAGCGCACAGACGTTCCCTGGCTACACCTTC.

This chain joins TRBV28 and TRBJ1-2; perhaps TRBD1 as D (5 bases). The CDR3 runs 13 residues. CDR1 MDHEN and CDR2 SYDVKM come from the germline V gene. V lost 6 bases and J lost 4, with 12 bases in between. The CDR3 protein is CASSGGAGYGYTF. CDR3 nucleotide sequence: TGTGCCAGCAGCGGAGGGGCAGGCTATGGCTACACCTTC.

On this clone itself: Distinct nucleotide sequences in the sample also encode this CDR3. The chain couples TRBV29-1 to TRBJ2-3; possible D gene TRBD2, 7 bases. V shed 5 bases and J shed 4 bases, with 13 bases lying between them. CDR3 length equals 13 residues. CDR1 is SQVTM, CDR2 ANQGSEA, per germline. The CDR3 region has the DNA TGCAGCGTTATGGGGGGGCTGCCAGATACGCAGTATTTT. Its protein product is CSVMGGLPDTQYF.

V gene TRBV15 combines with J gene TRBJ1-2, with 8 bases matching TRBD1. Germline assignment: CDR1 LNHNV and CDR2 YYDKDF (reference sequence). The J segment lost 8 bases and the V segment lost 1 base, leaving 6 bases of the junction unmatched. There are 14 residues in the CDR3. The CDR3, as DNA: TGTGCCACCAGCAGAGGGCAGGGGGCGCGGGGCTACACCTTC. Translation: CATSRGQGARGYTF.

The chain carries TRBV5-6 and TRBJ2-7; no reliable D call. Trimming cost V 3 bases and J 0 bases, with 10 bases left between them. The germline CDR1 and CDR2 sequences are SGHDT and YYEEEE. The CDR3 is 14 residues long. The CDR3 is CASSSRPGSYEQYF. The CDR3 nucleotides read TGTGCCAGCAGCTCGAGACCGGGCTCCTACGAGCAGTACTTC.

The CDR3 nucleotides are TGTGCCAGCAGCGTAGTCGGGGGAGGGGTCACAGATACGCAGTATTTT. The encoded protein is CASSVVGGGVTDTQYF. The chain has TRBV9 and TRBJ2-3; 7 positions agree with TRBD2. There are 16 residues in the CDR3. V shed 0 bases, J shed 2 bases, and the junction held 6 bases outside the gene matches. The V gene's germline CDR1 is SGDLS and CDR2 YYNGEE.

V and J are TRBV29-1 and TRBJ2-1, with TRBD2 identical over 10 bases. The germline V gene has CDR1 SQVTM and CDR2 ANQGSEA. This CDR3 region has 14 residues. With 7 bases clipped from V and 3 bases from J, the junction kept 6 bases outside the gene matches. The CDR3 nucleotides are TGCAGCGCCGTCACTAGCGGGGTCTACAATGAGCAGTTCTTC. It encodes CSAVTSGVYNEQFF.

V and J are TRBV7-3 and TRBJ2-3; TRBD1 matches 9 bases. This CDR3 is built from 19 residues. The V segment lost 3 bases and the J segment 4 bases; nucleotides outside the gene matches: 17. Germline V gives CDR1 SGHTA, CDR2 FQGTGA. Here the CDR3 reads CASSFRGGAGTGRADTQYF. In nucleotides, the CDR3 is TGTGCCAGCAGCTTTCGAGGGGGGGCCGGGACAGGGAGAGCAGATACGCAGTATTTT.

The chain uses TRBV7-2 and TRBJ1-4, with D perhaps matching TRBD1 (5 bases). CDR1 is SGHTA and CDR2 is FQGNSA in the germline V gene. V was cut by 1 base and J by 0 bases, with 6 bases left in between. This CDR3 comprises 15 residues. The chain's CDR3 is CASSLGTTTNEKLFF. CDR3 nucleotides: TGTGCCAGCAGCTTAGGGACAACAACTAATGAAAAACTGTTTTTT.

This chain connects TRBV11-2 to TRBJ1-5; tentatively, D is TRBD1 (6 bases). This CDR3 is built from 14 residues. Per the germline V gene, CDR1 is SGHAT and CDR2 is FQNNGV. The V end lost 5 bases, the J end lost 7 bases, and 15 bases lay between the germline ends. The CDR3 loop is CASSLHAGAQPQHF. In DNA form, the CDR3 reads TGTGCCAGCAGCCTACATGCAGGGGCCCAGCCCCAGCATTTT. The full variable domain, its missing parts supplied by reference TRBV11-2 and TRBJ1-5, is EAGVAQSPRYKIIEKRQSVAFWCNPISGHATLYWYQQILGQGPKLLIQFQNNGVVDDSQLPKDRFSAERLKGVDSTLKIQPAKLEDSAVYLCASSLHAGAQPQHFGDGTRLSIL.

The CDR3 here is CASSPGTSGPLGNEQFF. DNA for the CDR3: TGTGCCAGCAGCCCCGGGACTAGCGGGCCCTTAGGGAATGAGCAGTTCTTC. The chain employs TRBV11-3 and TRBJ2-1; TRBD2 matches 12 bases. V lost 5 bases, J lost 7 bases, and 12 bases stayed unmatched. The germline CDR1 and CDR2 sequences are SGHNT and YENEEA. This CDR3 comprises 17 residues.

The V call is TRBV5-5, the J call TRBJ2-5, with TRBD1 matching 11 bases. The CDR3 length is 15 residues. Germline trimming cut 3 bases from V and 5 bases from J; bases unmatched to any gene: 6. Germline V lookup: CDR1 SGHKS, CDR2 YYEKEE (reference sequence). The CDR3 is CASSWRDRGWETQYF. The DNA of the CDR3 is TGTGCCAGCAGCTGGCGGGACAGGGGGTGGGAGACCCAGTACTTC.

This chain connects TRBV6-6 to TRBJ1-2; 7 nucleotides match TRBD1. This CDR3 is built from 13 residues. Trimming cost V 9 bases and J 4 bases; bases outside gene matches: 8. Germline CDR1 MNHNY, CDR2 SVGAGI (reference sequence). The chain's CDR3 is CASLPGQIYGYTF. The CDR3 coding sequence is TGTGCCAGTCTACCGGGACAGATCTATGGCTACACCTTC.

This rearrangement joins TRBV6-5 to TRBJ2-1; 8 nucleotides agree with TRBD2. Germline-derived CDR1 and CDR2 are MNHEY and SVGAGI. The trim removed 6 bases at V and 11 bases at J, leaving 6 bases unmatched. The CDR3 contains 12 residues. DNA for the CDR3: TGTGCCAGCAGGGAAGTAGCGGGAAAGCAGTTCTTC. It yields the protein CASREVAGKQFF.

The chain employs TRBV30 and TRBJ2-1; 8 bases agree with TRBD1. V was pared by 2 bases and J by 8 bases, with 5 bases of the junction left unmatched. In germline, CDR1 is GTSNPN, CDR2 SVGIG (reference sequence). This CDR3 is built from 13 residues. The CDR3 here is CAWSKLQGDEQFF. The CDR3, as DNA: TGTGCCTGGAGTAAACTACAGGGGGATGAGCAGTTCTTC.

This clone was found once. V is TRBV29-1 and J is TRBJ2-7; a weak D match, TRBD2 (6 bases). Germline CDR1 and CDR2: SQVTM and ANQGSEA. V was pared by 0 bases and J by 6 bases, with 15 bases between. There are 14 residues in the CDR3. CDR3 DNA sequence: TGCAGCGTTGAAGACGGACTACTCTCGGGCGAGCAGTACTTC. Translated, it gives CSVEDGLLSGEQYF.

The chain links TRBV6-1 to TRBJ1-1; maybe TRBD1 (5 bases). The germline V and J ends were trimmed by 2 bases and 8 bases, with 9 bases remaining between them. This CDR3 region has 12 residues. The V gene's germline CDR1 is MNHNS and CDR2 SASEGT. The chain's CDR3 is CASSEFNREAFF. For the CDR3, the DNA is TGTGCCAGCAGTGAATTTAACAGGGAAGCTTTCTTT.

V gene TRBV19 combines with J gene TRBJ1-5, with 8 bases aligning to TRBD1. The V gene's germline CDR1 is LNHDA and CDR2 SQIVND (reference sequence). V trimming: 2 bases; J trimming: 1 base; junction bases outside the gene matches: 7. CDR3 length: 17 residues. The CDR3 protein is CASSIPGRGRSNQPQHF. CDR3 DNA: TGTGCCAGTAGTATACCCGGCAGGGGGCGCAGCAATCAGCCCCAGCATTTT.

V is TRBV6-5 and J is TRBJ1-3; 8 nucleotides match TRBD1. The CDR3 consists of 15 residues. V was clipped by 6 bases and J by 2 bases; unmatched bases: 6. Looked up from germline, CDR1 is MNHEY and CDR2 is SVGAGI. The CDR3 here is CASSRQGPTGNTIYF. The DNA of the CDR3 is TGTGCCAGCAGCCGACAGGGGCCAACTGGAAACACCATATATTTT.

In DNA, the CDR3 is TGTGCCAGCAGTTTATACACCCGTTACGAGCAGTACTTC. Protein sequence: CASSLYTRYEQYF. The genes are TRBV28 and TRBJ2-7; D uncertain. The CDR3 consists of 13 residues. Germline V gives CDR1 MDHEN, CDR2 SYDVKM. Trimming pared 1 base from V and 4 bases from J, leaving 8 bases between.